The next 30 T cell receptor beta chains were all read from a single sample in a study of OX40 agonist ivuxolimab in advanced cancers. The table came from immunoSEQ multiplex PCR; TCRdb's copy has only in-frame clones and leaves some out. This sample has approximately 76,000 clones; 94% occur once, and the top ten carry about 11%. The sample here was CD4+ or CD8+ T cells sorted from blood, taken in a trial of the OX40 agonist ivuxolimab. The receptors come from an adult with an advanced solid tumor such as melanoma, head and neck, liver or kidney cancer.

The V gene is TRBV6-5, the J gene TRBJ1-1; tentatively, D is TRBD1 (6 bases). CDR1 and CDR2 (germline): MNHEY, SVGAGI. Between the trimmed V and J ends, which lost 4 bases and 5 bases, there was a span of 11 bases. This CDR3 has 13 residues. The chain's CDR3 is CASSLAGETEAFF. CDR3 nucleotides: TGTGCCAGCAGTTTGGCAGGGGAGACTGAAGCTTTCTTT.

This chain joins TRBV10-3 and TRBJ2-7; TRBD2 is a possible D gene (5 bases). CDR3 length: 15 residues. V gave up 8 bases and J gave up 0 bases, with 17 bases separating them. Germline V lookup: CDR1 ENHRY, CDR2 SYGVKD. The CDR3 nucleotides are TGTGCCATCGGGTTGAGGGCATCTCCCTCCTACGAGCAGTACTTC. Translating it yields CAIGLRASPSYEQYF.

The chain couples TRBV5-6 to TRBJ1-1; D not resolved. Germline V gene data show CDR1 as SGHDT and CDR2 as YYEEEE. The CDR3 covers 12 residues. V was pared by 2 bases and J by 1 base, with 3 bases between. The CDR3: CASSFPNTEAFF. The CDR3 DNA reads as TGTGCCAGCAGCTTCCCGAACACTGAAGCTTTCTTT.

The chain has TRBV19 and TRBJ1-1; TRBD1 is a possible D gene (6 bases). Germline lookup yields CDR1 LNHDA and CDR2 SQIVND (reference sequence). This CDR3 is built from 14 residues. The V end lost 5 bases, the J end lost 1 base, and 11 bases lay between the germline ends. The chain's CDR3 is CASSPRTANTEAFF. The CDR3 DNA reads as TGTGCCAGTAGTCCCCGGACAGCGAACACTGAAGCTTTCTTT.

The rearrangement links TRBV5-5 to TRBJ1-1, with TRBD1 as a possible D gene (5 bases). The V gene's germline CDR1 is SGHKS and CDR2 YYEKEE (reference sequence). The ends were cut back, 3 bases at V and 8 bases at J, with 11 bases in the middle. The CDR3 sequence is 12 residues long. The CDR3 bases are TGTGCCAGCAGCTACGCGCAGGGAGAAGCTTTCTTT. It encodes CASSYAQGEAFF. Full variable domain (missing parts from reference TRBV5-5 and TRBJ1-1): DAGVTQSPTHLIKTRGQQVTLRCSPISGHKSVSWYQQVLGQGPQFIFQYYEKEERGRGNFPDRFSARQFPNYSSELNVNALLLGDSALYLCASSYAQGEAFFGQGTRLTVV.

This chain joins TRBV5-6 and TRBJ1-4, with D possibly matching TRBD1 (5 bases). Trimming took 2 bases from V and 10 from J, leaving 12 bases between them. Germline CDR1 SGHDT, CDR2 YYEEEE. There are 13 residues in the CDR3. CDR3 loop: CASSFAGEGKLFF. In DNA form, the CDR3 reads TGTGCCAGCAGCTTCGCGGGGGAGGGAAAACTGTTTTTT.

V usage is TRBV10-1 and J usage is TRBJ2-3, with D unresolved. The CDR3 is 15 amino acids. V lost 10 bases, J lost 7 bases, and 24 bases lay in between. The V gene's germline CDR1 is WNHNN and CDR2 SYGVQD (reference sequence). The CDR3 sequence: CATLYRRLRLNTQYF. The CDR3 DNA reads as TGCGCCACCCTATACCGAAGACTGAGACTTAATACGCAGTATTTT.

The J gene is TRBJ2-3, the V gene TRBV9; the match to TRBD2 covers 7 bases. The CDR3 sequence is 20 residues long. The germline V gene has CDR1 SGDLS and CDR2 YYNGEE. After removal of 0 bases from V and 4 bases from J, the junction contained 20 bases not matched to a gene. The CDR3 DNA follows: TGTGCCAGCAGCGTAGAAGAGGGGCGGGAGACACAACCTCCCCCAGATACGCAGTATTTT. Translating it yields CASSVEEGRETQPPPDTQYF.

The chain recombines TRBV4-3 with TRBJ2-7; TRBD1 might be the D (5 bases). Per germline, CDR1 LGHNA and CDR2 YSLEER. With 4 bases removed from V and 1 base from J, the gap between germline ends came to 17 bases. CDR3 length: 16 amino acids. The CDR3 sequence: CASSLSQGALSYEQYF. The CDR3 region has the DNA TGCGCCAGCAGCCTGTCCCAAGGGGCGTTATCCTACGAGCAGTACTTC.

The CDR3: CASSSGQGGSTLFEQYF. CDR3 nucleotide sequence: TGTGCCAGCAGCTCTGGACAGGGGGGGAGTACCCTTTTCGAGCAGTACTTC. The chain couples TRBV7-9 to TRBJ2-7, with TRBD1 identical over 10 bases. The CDR3 consists of 17 residues. V trimming: 4 bases; J trimming: 6 bases; junction bases outside the gene matches: 15. Germline V CDR1 and CDR2: SEHNR, FQNEAQ (reference sequence). Complete variable domain (other parts from reference TRBV7-9 and TRBJ2-7): DTGVSQNPRHKITKRGQNVTFRCDPISEHNRLYWYRQTLGQGPEFLTYFQNEAQLEKSRLLSDRFSAERPKGSFSTLEIQRTEQGDSAMYLCASSSGQGGSTLFEQYFGPGTRLTVT.

The chain joins TRBV10-1 to TRBJ1-4, with D possibly TRBD1 on 6 matching bases. The germline V gene has CDR1 WNHNN and CDR2 SYGVQD (reference sequence). The CDR3 extends over 14 amino acids. Trimming took 2 bases from V and 7 from J, leaving 11 bases between them. In nucleotides, the CDR3 is TGCGCCAGCAGTGAGGTGGGGGCGAGTGAAAAACTGTTTTTT. It codes for CASSEVGASEKLFF.

This chain uses TRBV7-6 with TRBJ2-1, with a weak D call TRBD1 (5 bases). Germline assignment: CDR1 SGHVS and CDR2 FNYEAQ. V gave up 2 bases and J gave up 4 bases, with 6 bases separating them. This CDR3 is built from 13 residues. The CDR3 sequence: CASSLTGYNEQFF. The CDR3 nucleotides read TGTGCCAGCAGCTTAACAGGTTACAATGAGCAGTTCTTC.

The rearrangement uses TRBV9 and TRBJ2-1; 11 positions agree with TRBD1. Germline CDR1 and CDR2: SGDLS and YYNGEE. Losses at the gene ends were 3 bases for V and 6 bases for J; bases not matched to a gene: 5. The CDR3 is 15 residues long. In nucleotides, the CDR3 is TGTGCCAGCAGCGCCTCCGGGACAGGGGGCAATGAGCAGTTCTTC. This sequence encodes CASSASGTGGNEQFF.

The chain recombines TRBV25-1 with TRBJ2-7; 8 bases match TRBD1. CDR1 MGHDK and CDR2 SYGVNS come from the germline V gene. Unmatched junction bases numbered 10, after V lost 3 bases and J lost 6 bases. The CDR3 extends over 15 amino acids. The CDR3 sequence: CASSDQGADRREQYF. The CDR3 DNA sequence: TGTGCCAGCAGTGACCAGGGGGCGGATCGGCGCGAGCAGTACTTC.

The DNA of the CDR3 is TGTGCCAGCAGCGCGACAGGGAACACTGAAGCTTTCTTT. Amino acids: CASSATGNTEAFF. The V gene is TRBV9, the J gene TRBJ1-1; D possibly corresponds to TRBD1 (6 bases). V was trimmed by 3 bases and J by 1 base, leaving 7 bases between them. CDR1 is SGDLS, CDR2 YYNGEE, per germline. There are 13 residues in the CDR3.

The chain joins TRBV5-6 to TRBJ2-3; D unresolved. Germline values: CDR1 SGHDT, CDR2 YYEEEE. V lost 0 bases, J lost 4 bases, and 15 bases lay in between. This CDR3 region has 16 residues. In DNA form, the CDR3 reads TGTGCCAGCAGCTTGGTGGGCAGTCGGTCGGCAGATACGCAGTATTTT. Translation: CASSLVGSRSADTQYF.

V usage is TRBV7-8 and J usage is TRBJ2-3; TRBD2 is a possible D gene (6 bases). CDR1 SGHVS and CDR2 FQNEAQ come from the germline V gene. Trimming took off 1 base at V and 1 base at J, with 9 bases between the two ends. The CDR3 covers 15 residues. CDR3 nucleotide sequence: TGTGCCAGCAGCTTAGTGGGCGGGGGCACAGATACGCAGTATTTT. Residues: CASSLVGGGTDTQYF. Drawing the rest from reference TRBV7-8 and TRBJ2-3, the complete variable domain is GAGVSQSPRYKVAKRGQDVALRCDPISGHVSLFWYQQALGQGPEFLTYFQNEAQLDKSGLPSDRFFAERPEGSVSTLKIQRTQQEDSAVYLCASSLVGGGTDTQYFGPGTRLTVL.

In nucleotides, the CDR3 is TGTGCCAGCTCACCCGGGACAATTGAGGGTCAGCCCCAGCATTTT. Its translation: CASSPGTIEGQPQHF. The genes are TRBV18 and TRBJ1-5; D is perhaps TRBD1 (6 bases). Germline CDR1 and CDR2: KGHSH and LQKENI. V dropped 3 bases and J dropped 6 bases, with 15 bases sitting between them. The CDR3 spans 15 residues.

The V gene is TRBV27, the J gene TRBJ1-1, with TRBD1 identical over 11 bases. The CDR3 extends over 16 amino acids. The junction had 6 bases not matched to a gene; V was cut back by 6 bases and J by 0 bases. Germline CDR1 reads MNHEY; CDR2 reads SMNVEV (reference sequence). Here the CDR3 DNA reads TGTGCCAGCAGCCGGGACAGGGGGGCGATGAACACTGAAGCTTTCTTT. It encodes CASSRDRGAMNTEAFF.

The chain joins TRBV9 to TRBJ1-1; the D is unclear. Looked up from germline, CDR1 is SGDLS and CDR2 is YYNGEE. Trimming left V 1 base short and J 2 bases short, with 9 bases between. This CDR3 contains 14 residues. The CDR3 DNA reads TGTGCCAGCAGCGTAACCAATGGAAACACTGAAGCTTTCTTT. Translated, it gives CASSVTNGNTEAFF.

This sequence joins TRBV4-2 and TRBJ2-2; TRBD2 aligns across 10 bases. V was clipped by 1 base and J by 4 bases; unmatched bases: 12. The CDR3 has 19 amino acids. Germline CDR1 and CDR2: LGHNA and YNFKEQ. CDR3 amino acids: CASSQGPSGRGQGTGELFF. The CDR3 DNA sequence: TGTGCCAGCAGCCAAGGGCCTAGCGGGAGAGGCCAAGGCACCGGGGAGCTGTTTTTT.

The chain joins TRBV5-1 to TRBJ2-7; possible D gene TRBD2, 5 bases. V was clipped by 3 bases and J by 3 bases, with 7 bases between them. The V gene's germline CDR1 is SGHRS and CDR2 YFSETQ. The CDR3 runs 12 residues. CDR3 nucleotide sequence: TGCGCCAGCAGCTCTGAGGGCTACGAGCAGTACTTC. It yields the protein CASSSEGYEQYF. Full variable domain (outside the CDR3, taken from reference TRBV5-1 and TRBJ2-7): KAGVTQTPRYLIKTRGQQVTLSCSPISGHRSVSWYQQTPGQGLQFLFEYFSETQRNKGNFPGRFSGRQFSNSRSEMNVSTLELGDSALYLCASSSEGYEQYFGPGTRLTVT.

This clone was counted only a few times. V is TRBV28 and J is TRBJ2-5, with D perhaps assigned TRBD1 or TRBD2 (5 bases each). The CDR3 has 18 amino acids. With 4 bases removed from V and 0 bases from J, the gap between germline ends came to 21 bases. Germline values: CDR1 MDHEN, CDR2 SYDVKM. The CDR3 region is CASSWWGHREGNQETQYF. The CDR3 DNA is TGTGCCAGCAGTTGGTGGGGCCATCGCGAGGGTAACCAAGAGACCCAGTACTTC.

The J gene is TRBJ1-2, the V gene TRBV9; no firm D call. The CDR3 spans 13 residues. Looked up from germline, CDR1 is SGDLS and CDR2 is YYNGEE. V gave up 0 bases and J gave up 8 bases, with 11 bases separating them. The CDR3 reads CASSVATWGGYTF. CDR3 coding DNA: TGTGCCAGCAGCGTAGCTACCTGGGGAGGCTACACCTTC.

CDR3 sequence (DNA): TGTGCCAGCAGCTTAGCCCCCGGGACAGTCTCTGGGGCCAACGTCCTGACTTTC. Protein sequence: CASSLAPGTVSGANVLTF. The V and J genes are TRBV13 and TRBJ2-6; 7 nucleotides line up with TRBD1. There are 18 residues in the CDR3. Trimming cost V 1 base and J 0 bases; bases outside gene matches: 6. The germline V gene encodes CDR1 PRHDT and CDR2 FYEKMQ (reference sequence).

The sample holds one count of this clone. This chain connects TRBV23-1 to TRBJ1-1; TRBD1 matches 10 bases. TRBV23-1 is sorted into the ORF group, with uncertain function. This CDR3 has 12 amino acids. The CDR3 spells CAADRGPAEAFF. DNA of the CDR3: TGCGCAGCCGACAGGGGGCCGGCTGAAGCTTTCTTT.

The genes are TRBV10-3 and TRBJ2-1, with 11 bases matching TRBD1. The CDR3 spans 17 residues. CDR1 ENHRY and CDR2 SYGVKD come from the germline V gene. V shed 6 bases, J shed 5 bases, and the junction held 12 bases outside the gene matches. The CDR3 DNA reads as TGTGCCATCAGGAGGGGCCTTAGGGGACAGGGGGACAATGAGCAGTTCTTC. It is translated as CAIRRGLRGQGDNEQFF.

This chain connects TRBV9 to TRBJ2-7; the match to TRBD1 covers 11 bases. Germline CDR1 SGDLS, CDR2 YYNGEE. The length of the CDR3 is 15 residues. V lost 2 bases to trimming and J lost 2 bases; unmatched junction nucleotides: 3. CDR3 sequence: CASSVRDRGAYEQYF. CDR3 DNA: TGTGCCAGCAGCGTCAGGGACAGGGGGGCCTACGAGCAGTACTTC.

This clone was recorded once. The chain employs TRBV2 and TRBJ2-7; TRBD2 might be the D (5 bases). Trimming shortened V by 1 base and J by 4 bases, and 5 bases separated the two germline ends. This CDR3 contains 12 residues. CDR1 SNHLY and CDR2 FYNNEI come from the germline V gene. The CDR3 sequence is CASSEGGYEQYF. The DNA of the CDR3 is TGTGCCAGCAGTGAAGGAGGGTACGAGCAGTACTTC.

The chain employs TRBV7-8 and TRBJ2-7, with 7 bases that match TRBD1. V dropped 8 bases and J dropped 3; count of bases not matched to a gene: 4. The CDR3 covers 12 residues. Germline assignment: CDR1 SGHVS and CDR2 FQNEAQ. CDR3: CASGTDVYEQYF. In DNA, the CDR3 is TGTGCCAGCGGGACAGACGTCTACGAGCAGTACTTC.